A selection of T cell receptor beta chains follows, all from one sample in a study of shared clonotypes between healthy human individuals. Method: immunoSEQ multiplex PCR; TCRdb's copy keeps in-frame clones and lacks some. The data show about half a million clones, with roughly 83% seen just once and roughly an eighth held by the top ten. The specimen was PBMCs. The receptors stem from a middle-aged woman in good health. Some clones in this sample may be carry-over from other donors' samples. Each CDR3 is given with its conserved first and last residue. D genes are given only for firm matches. Clone size is shown for a subset of rows, as once, few, many or a class of expanded clone.

V,D,size,J,DNA,CDR3
TRBV7-2,NA,NA,TRBJ2-5,TGTGCCAGCAGCTTTTTCGGGCCACAAGAGACCCAGTACTTC,CASSFFGPQETQYF
TRBV7-9,NA,NA,TRBJ2-5,TGTGCCAGCAGCCCACAACGGGAGACCCAGTACTTC,CASSPQRETQYF
TRBV28,NA,NA,TRBJ2-3,TGTGCCAGCCGACCTACCACAGATACGCAGTATTTT,CASRPTTDTQYF
TRBV30,TRBD1,NA,TRBJ1-2,TGTGCCTGGAGCCAGGGGGTCAACTATGGCTACACCTTC,CAWSQGVNYGYTF
TRBV19,NA,NA,TRBJ2-5,TGTGCCAGTAGTATAGATTCGGGGACGGAGACCCAGTACTTC,CASSIDSGTETQYF
TRBV5-1,TRBD2,NA,TRBJ2-1,TGCGCCAGCAGCTTGACACCTAGCGGGAGCTCCTACAATGAGCAGTTCTTC,CASSLTPSGSSYNEQFF
TRBV7-7,TRBD2,NA,TRBJ2-3,TGTGCTAGCAGCTTAGGCGGGAGTGTCACAGATACGCAGTATTTT,CASSLGGSVTDTQYF
TRBV19,TRBD2,NA,TRBJ2-3,TGTGCCAGTAGTACTGGGATAGCGGGAGTGACAGATACGCAGTATTTT,CASSTGIAGVTDTQYF
TRBV2,NA,NA,TRBJ2-5,TGTGCCAGCAGTGCGAGGACTTCTGACGGGTCCCAGTACTTC,CASSARTSDGSQYF
TRBV28,TRBD1,NA,TRBJ2-2,TGTGCCAGCACCCTCGCCGGAGAAGGGACAGGGGTTAACACCGGGGAGCTGTTTTTT,CASTLAGEGTGVNTGELFF
TRBV7-2,TRBD2,once,TRBJ2-7,TGTGCCAGCAGCTTCCTAGCGGGAGGGCGGTACGAGCAGTACTTC,CASSFLAGGRYEQYF
TRBV10-3,TRBD1,once,TRBJ1-5,TGTGCCATCAGCGGGGGACAGCTACTATCGAGCAATCAGCCCCAGCATTTT,CAISGGQLLSSNQPQHF
TRBV5-4,NA,NA,TRBJ1-3,TGTGCCAGCAGCTTGGAAGCAGCCAACACCATATATTTT,CASSLEAANTIYF
TRBV4-1,TRBD1,NA,TRBJ1-6,TGCGCCAGCAGCCAGAGGACAGGGAGGGATAATTCACCCCTCCACTTT,CASSQRTGRDNSPLHF
TRBV11-2,NA,NA,TRBJ1-2,TGTGCCAGCAGCTTAGCAATAGGACTCGACTATGGCTACACCTTC,CASSLAIGLDYGYTF
TRBV2,NA,NA,TRBJ1-2,TGTGCCAGCAGTGAAGTACGAATCCACTATGGCTACACCTTC,CASSEVRIHYGYTF
TRBV27,NA,many,TRBJ2-7,TGTGCCAGCAGCCTCAGGGGCCCACCACCACCTTCCTACGAGCAGTACTTC,CASSLRGPPPPSYEQYF
TRBV10-1,NA,NA,TRBJ2-7,TGCGCCAGCAACCAGCGGAACCCCCTGGGGTACGAGCAGTACTTC,CASNQRNPLGYEQYF
TRBV28,TRBD2,NA,TRBJ2-1,TGTGCCAGCAGTTTAGGGACTAGCGGGAGCCTAGAGCAGTTCTTC,CASSLGTSGSLEQFF
TRBV18,TRBD1,NA,TRBJ1-4,TGTGCCAGCTCACCACCAAAAACTGGGACAGGGGATCCTAGGAATGAAAAACTGTTTTTT,CASSPPKTGTGDPRNEKLFF
TRBV7-9,NA,NA,TRBJ2-1,TGTGCCAGCAGCTTAGCGGCGGCGGCCTACAATGAGCAGTTCTTC,CASSLAAAAYNEQFF
TRBV20-1,NA,NA,TRBJ1-2,TGCAGTGCTAGAGCGACAGGCGGCTACACCTTC,CSARATGGYTF
TRBV5-1,NA,NA,TRBJ2-2,TGCGCCAGCAGCTTGGTGCCGGGGGCGGGCACCGGGGAGCTGTTTTTT,CASSLVPGAGTGELFF
TRBV5-6,TRBD1,NA,TRBJ2-1,TGTGCCAGCCAACCGGGACAGGGATACAATGAGCAGTTCTTC,CASQPGQGYNEQFF
TRBV7-9,NA,NA,TRBJ1-6,TGTGCCAGCAATGGGCAGGATAATTCACCCCTCCACTTT,CASNGQDNSPLHF
TRBV7-8,TRBD1,NA,TRBJ2-2,TGTGCCAGCAGCTTAGGGGACAGGGTGAACACCGGGGAGCTGTTTTTT,CASSLGDRVNTGELFF
TRBV7-3,NA,NA,TRBJ2-6,TGTGCCAGCAGCCCACCCCCGACAGGAGTCTCTGGGGCCAACGTCCTGACTTTC,CASSPPPTGVSGANVLTF
TRBV11-2,NA,NA,TRBJ2-3,TGTGCCAGCAGCTTAGTTGGATACCACACAGATACGCAGTATTTT,CASSLVGYHTDTQYF
TRBV28,TRBD1,NA,TRBJ2-7,TGTGCCAGCAGTTGGCTGGGACAGGGATCTGGCGAGCAGTACTTC,CASSWLGQGSGEQYF
TRBV15,NA,NA,TRBJ2-7,TGTGCCACCAGCAGAGATGTCTACGAGCAGTACTTC,CATSRDVYEQYF
TRBV28,NA,NA,TRBJ2-1,TGTGCCAGCGGGGCTAGCTGGGGGGATGAGCAGTTCTTC,CASGASWGDEQFF
TRBV5-4,NA,once,TRBJ2-1,TGTGCCAGCCCCTCTGGGGCGTCCAATGAGCAGTTCTTC,CASPSGASNEQFF
TRBV30,TRBD2,NA,TRBJ2-7,TGTGCCTGGAAACGGGGACTAGCGGGACTCAGCTCCTACGAGCAGTACTTC,CAWKRGLAGLSSYEQYF